This T cell receptor (beta chain) stems from a study of blood T cell repertoires in COVID-19 (dated by TCRdb to 2020 to 2022). The study in broad terms: Samples from collaborators originated in the United States, Italy and Spain and spanned both the acute and convalescent phases of COVID-19. Where HLA class I and class II types were available, the types were taken from metadata supplied by the sample provider, not from assay-based typing. The prospective study material was composed of cDNA or gDNA derived from T cells, B-cell-depleted T cells, or PBMCs. Deeply sampled blood TCRbeta repertoires from subjects exposed to, actively infected with, or recovered from COVID-19 were included in the dataset. A de-identified subject ID, COVID-19 status, age in years and sex were almost always included in the sample metadata. A freely available public database, intended as a resource for researchers studying the immune response to SARS-CoV-2, is where the repertoires were released. Samples were obtained from the ongoing ImmuneRACE study (first 160 participants) and from over 1,000 subjects provided by 6 global collaborators.

V and J are trimmed by 4 bases and 9 bases, and the gene matches miss 17 bases of the junction. CDR1 and CDR2 (LGHNT, FRNRAP) derive from the germline V gene. The CDR3, cysteine through phenylalanine, is 18 amino acids long. Only the CDR3 DNA stays, 54 bases, in frame from base 1. Regarding this clone: Its antigen has not been determined. Base quality data are lacking; no much larger clone is found one base away.

In Seattle, one collaborating source enrolled patients while the infection was active and tracked those patients longitudinally over the course of disease. Collaborating institutions collected whole blood in K2EDTA tubes following their own protocols. For TCRbeta analysis, collaborators shipped samples in one of three forms: frozen whole blood, isolated PBMCs, or DNA extracted from either of those sample types. Results the study describes overall, beyond this receptor: The amount of clinical and demographic metadata varied by source and participant and was provided uncurated.

TCRbeta CDR3 regions were amplified from genomic DNA using the immunoSEQ Assay, a bias-controlled multiplex PCR. The authors' analysis ran thus. The number of nucleated cells in each sample was estimated from the amplification of reference gene primers within the assay. To quantify the absolute abundance of each unique TCRbeta CDR3 rearrangement, sequence reads were collapsed and filtered. Productive Simpson clonality was computed per sample as the square root of Simpson's diversity index over productive rearrangements. TCRdb limited this immuneACCESS table to in-frame rearrangements with V and J called. A share of clones is missing; checked studies link under half to unresolved V genes, and the rest is unexplained. V, J and clone size were drawn from that table, and D and trimming were deduced from the DNA. Across this sample there are roughly 100,000 clones, with over 85% seen only once. The top ten clonotypes cover under 2% of the sample.

Sequenced sample: peripheral blood. This TCR derives from a woman aged 45-60 years with COVID-19, enrolled during active disease. Rearrangement joined TRBV12-5 to TRBJ1-6, and 8 junctional nucleotides match TRBD1. The DNA sequence is as follows: TGTGCTAGTGGTTCCGGGGGCGGGACAGGCCACCGCCCTTCACCCCTCCACTTT. Translated, this is CASGSGGGTGHRPSPLHF.